The rows below give T cell receptor beta chains drawn from one sample of a study of OX40 agonist ivuxolimab in advanced cancers. Assay used: immunoSEQ multiplex PCR; TCRdb lists only in-frame clones, some missing. The data hold 75,000 to 100,000 clones, with more than 80% observed a single time. The source was CD4+ or CD8+ T cells sorted from blood, collected in a trial of the OX40 agonist ivuxolimab. The receptors come from an adult with an advanced solid tumor such as melanoma, head and neck, liver or kidney cancer. The CDR3 runs from the conserved cysteine through the conserved F or W. The D gene is left open where the match is weak. Clone size is not always given. Where it is, it says once, few, many or a class for expanded clones.

J,size,V,D,CDR3,DNA
TRBJ1-1,few,TRBV28,TRBD1,CASSLRTGEAFF,TGTGCCAGCAGCCTCCGGACAGGTGAAGCTTTCTTT
TRBJ1-1,.,TRBV6-6,.,CASRPRQIMNTEAFF,TGTGCCAGCAGACCCCGACAGATTATGAACACTGAAGCTTTCTTT
TRBJ2-2,.,TRBV7-2,.,CASSLKRAGELFF,TGTGCCAGCAGCCTAAAGCGGGCCGGGGAGCTGTTTTTT
TRBJ1-2,.,TRBV30,.,CAWSDPPGAEYGYTF,TGTGCCTGGAGTGACCCGCCAGGGGCGGAATATGGCTACACCTTC
TRBJ2-5,.,TRBV7-8,.,CASSLGGRNGETQYF,TGTGCCAGCAGCCTGGGGGGGCGCAACGGGGAGACCCAGTACTTC
TRBJ1-1,.,TRBV25-1,TRBD1,CASRGQGANTEAFF,TGTGCCAGCAGAGGACAGGGGGCGAACACTGAAGCTTTCTTT
TRBJ2-7,.,TRBV11-2,.,CASTQGGGRWAEQYF,TGTGCCAGCACCCAAGGGGGAGGGCGATGGGCCGAGCAGTACTTC
TRBJ1-6,many,TRBV11-2,.,CASSLQGRTLHF,TGTGCCAGCAGCCTGCAAGGTCGGACCCTCCACTTT
TRBJ2-3,.,TRBV5-4,.,CASSRGGGPTDTQYF,TGTGCCAGCAGCCGAGGGGGGGGGCCCACAGATACGCAGTATTTT
TRBJ1-2,.,TRBV9,.,CASSAQLRSHGYTF,TGTGCCAGTAGCGCCCAACTTCGGTCGCATGGCTACACCTTC
TRBJ2-3,.,TRBV11-1,.,CASSPGWANTDTQYF,TGTGCCAGCAGCCCGGGATGGGCGAACACAGATACGCAGTATTTT
TRBJ2-2,.,TRBV10-3,.,CAISEPNTGELFF,TGTGCCATCAGTGAGCCGAACACCGGGGAGCTGTTTTTT
TRBJ1-5,.,TRBV19,TRBD1,CASSIDETGGGNQPQHF,TGTGCCAGTAGTATAGATGAGACAGGGGGCGGGAATCAGCCCCAGCATTTT
TRBJ1-1,.,TRBV6-6,.,CASSPGRDLGTEAFF,TGTGCCAGCAGCCCGGGTCGGGATCTCGGCACTGAAGCTTTCTTT
TRBJ2-1,.,TRBV27,.,CASTSGSYNEQFF,TGTGCCAGCACATCGGGGTCCTACAATGAGCAGTTCTTC
TRBJ2-1,.,TRBV12-5,.,CASGLVREENNEQFF,TGTGCTAGTGGTTTGGTACGGGAAGAAAACAATGAGCAGTTCTTC
TRBJ2-4,.,TRBV11-3,.,CASSLSRNFGAAAAKNIQYF,TGTGCCAGCAGCTTATCGCGGAACTTCGGGGCCGCGGCCGCCAAAAACATTCAGTACTTC
TRBJ1-2,few,TRBV5-6,.,CASSFDRGYTF,TGTGCCAGCAGCTTTGACAGGGGCTACACCTTC
TRBJ2-5,.,TRBV5-1,TRBD1,CASSLTGGRETQYF,TGCGCCAGCAGCTTAACAGGGGGGCGGGAGACCCAGTACTTC
TRBJ1-2,.,TRBV7-9,.,CASSLGTDYYGYTF,TGTGCCAGCAGCTTGGGGACGGATTACTATGGCTACACCTTC
TRBJ2-5,once,TRBV19,TRBD1,CASSILQGNQETQYF,TGTGCCAGTAGTATCCTACAGGGGAATCAAGAGACCCAGTACTTC
TRBJ2-3,once,TRBV5-1,TRBD2,CASSLRLAGGFDTQYF,TGCGCCAGCAGCTTGAGGCTAGCGGGAGGCTTCGATACGCAGTATTTT
TRBJ2-3,once,TRBV6-6,TRBD2,CASSTGGRPDTQYF,TGTGCCAGCAGTACGGGGGGGCGGCCAGATACGCAGTATTTT
TRBJ1-6,.,TRBV10-1,TRBD1,CASSRDRGNSPLHF,TGCGCCAGCAGCCGGGACAGGGGGAATTCACCCCTCCACTTT
TRBJ1-1,.,TRBV7-4,.,CASSKTWGFRTEAFF,TGTGCCAGCAGTAAAACCTGGGGCTTCCGCACTGAAGCTTTCTTT
TRBJ1-1,.,TRBV13,TRBD1,CASSQNPDRRYTEAFF,TGTGCCAGCAGCCAAAATCCGGACAGGCGGTACACTGAAGCTTTCTTT